These 25 T cell receptor beta chains were all obtained from the same sample, sequenced in a study of blood T cell repertoires in COVID-19. Only in-frame clones appear in the TCRdb table, and some are missing; sequencing was by immunoSEQ multiplex PCR. Counted here are 140,000 to 150,000 clones, around nine tenths occurring once; the ten biggest clones make up about 2.5%. Sequences were obtained from peripheral blood. These receptors originate from a human donor in a cohort sampled during active COVID-19.

V is TRBV10-1 and J is TRBJ2-7; perhaps TRBD2 as D (6 bases). The germline V gene has CDR1 WNHNN and CDR2 SYGVQD (reference sequence). V was pared by 4 bases and J by 3 bases, with 13 bases between. The CDR3 spans 14 residues. CDR3 residues: CASSATGLDYEQYF. The CDR3 coding sequence is TGCGCCAGCAGTGCGACGGGACTGGACTACGAGCAGTACTTC.

This chain connects TRBV5-6 to TRBJ1-2, with D possibly being TRBD1 (5 bases). Germline CDR1 is SGHDT and CDR2 is YYEEEE. The CDR3 length is 14 residues. V was trimmed by 0 bases and J by 1 base, leaving 7 bases between them. The CDR3 region is CASSLDRINYGYTF. In DNA form, the CDR3 reads TGTGCCAGCAGCTTGGACAGGATTAACTATGGCTACACCTTC.

V is TRBV19 and J is TRBJ2-2, with D tentatively TRBD2 (6 bases). The germline V gene has CDR1 LNHDA and CDR2 SQIVND (reference sequence). This CDR3 is built from 18 residues. V was cut by 3 bases and J by 2 bases, with 19 bases left in between. This CDR3 is CASSIGTWVGGNTGELFF. The DNA for the CDR3 is TGTGCCAGTAGTATCGGGACTTGGGTGGGGGGTAACACCGGGGAGCTGTTTTTT.

The chain combines TRBV7-9 with TRBJ1-4; 7 bases map to TRBD1. Germline trimming cut 1 base from V and 5 bases from J; bases unmatched to any gene: 10. The CDR3 spans 17 residues. Per the germline V gene, CDR1 is SEHNR and CDR2 is FQNEAQ (reference sequence). In DNA form, the CDR3 reads TGTGCCAGCAGCTTAGGTTACAGGGGAGGATTGAATGAAAAACTGTTTTTT. Translating gives CASSLGYRGGLNEKLFF.

This sequence joins TRBV28 and TRBJ2-5, with D maybe TRBD2 (7 bases). CDR1 and CDR2 from the germline V gene are MDHEN and SYDVKM. The CDR3 is 15 amino acids. V was shortened by 2 bases and J by 2 bases, with 12 bases between the two germline ends. The CDR3 loop is CASSLPGGPQETQYF. CDR3 nucleotide sequence: TGTGCCAGCAGTTTACCCGGGGGGCCTCAAGAGACCCAGTACTTC. Variable domain in full (rest from reference TRBV28 and TRBJ2-5): DVKVTQSSRYLVKRTGEKVFLECVQDMDHENMFWYRQDPGLGLRLIYFSYDVKMKEKGDIPEGYSVSREKKERFSLILESASTNQTSMYLCASSLPGGPQETQYFGPGTRLLVL.

The CDR3 sequence: CASSYSGSWSNEQFF. CDR3 DNA: TGTGCCAGCAGCTATAGCGGGAGTTGGTCTAATGAGCAGTTCTTC. The chain carries TRBV7-8 and TRBJ2-1; 9 bases fit TRBD2. Germline V CDR1 and CDR2: SGHVS, FQNEAQ. V gave up 4 bases and J gave up 7 bases; unmatched junction bases: 8. The CDR3 extends over 15 amino acids. Variable domain in full (rest from reference TRBV7-8 and TRBJ2-1): GAGVSQSPRYKVAKRGQDVALRCDPISGHVSLFWYQQALGQGPEFLTYFQNEAQLDKSGLPSDRFFAERPEGSVSTLKIQRTQQEDSAVYLCASSYSGSWSNEQFFGPGTRLTVL.

This clone was found once. The J gene is TRBJ2-3, the V gene TRBV18; 9 bases match TRBD1. Unmatched junction bases numbered 5, after V lost 5 bases and J lost 5 bases. The CDR3 has 14 amino acids. Germline CDR1 is KGHSH and CDR2 is LQKENI. CDR3 region: CASSRDRVEDTQYF. Written as DNA, the CDR3 is TGTGCCAGCTCAAGGGACAGGGTGGAAGATACGCAGTATTTT.

This clone was observed a handful of times. The chain joins TRBV28 to TRBJ2-1; D is ambiguous. Germline CDR1 reads MDHEN; CDR2 reads SYDVKM. The CDR3 runs 15 residues. Trimming took off 6 bases at V and 0 bases at J, with 12 bases between the two ends. The CDR3 loop is CASRGRPSSYNEQFF. In nucleotides, the CDR3 is TGTGCCAGCAGGGGTAGGCCTAGCTCCTACAATGAGCAGTTCTTC.

CDR3 amino acids: CASSLVQTRGNEQFF. The CDR3 DNA sequence: TGTGCCAGCAGCTTAGTGCAGACCCGGGGAAATGAGCAGTTCTTC. The chain has TRBV11-3 and TRBJ2-1, with D maybe TRBD2 (5 bases). Germline values: CDR1 SGHNT, CDR2 YENEEA. This CDR3 comprises 15 residues. Trimming took 1 base from V and 7 from J, leaving 14 bases between them.

The V gene is TRBV28, the J gene TRBJ1-5, with 7 positions matching TRBD1. Germline CDR1 reads MDHEN; CDR2 reads SYDVKM. V trimming: 6 bases; J trimming: 4 bases; junction bases outside the gene matches: 6. The length of the CDR3 is 14 residues. The CDR3 bases are TGTGCCAGCAGCAGTGGGGACAGAAATCAGCCCCAGCATTTT. Its protein product is CASSSGDRNQPQHF.

The chain links TRBV27 to TRBJ2-3; 12 bases fit TRBD2. The length of the CDR3 is 16 residues. V shed 6 bases, J shed 0 bases, and the junction held 4 bases outside the gene matches. Germline V CDR1 and CDR2: MNHEY, SMNVEV (reference sequence). The CDR3: CASSYGLAGSTDTQYF. CDR3 bases: TGTGCCAGCAGCTACGGACTAGCGGGGAGCACAGATACGCAGTATTTT.

J is TRBJ2-3 and V is TRBV10-3; 12 nucleotides align to TRBD2. Germline CDR1 ENHRY, CDR2 SYGVKD. V dropped 4 bases and J dropped 0; count of bases not matched to a gene: 2. This CDR3 spans 16 amino acids. The CDR3 DNA reads as TGTGCCATCAGTGGGACTAGCGGGGCGAGCACAGATACGCAGTATTTT. This encodes CAISGTSGASTDTQYF.

CDR3 sequence reads: CASSAARDRPSSYEQYF. As DNA, the CDR3 is TGCGCCAGCAGCGCAGCCCGGGACAGGCCCAGCTCCTACGAGCAGTACTTC. The V and J genes are TRBV5-1 and TRBJ2-7; TRBD1 aligns across 8 bases. The CDR3 runs to 17 residues. With 4 bases clipped from V and 0 bases from J, the junction kept 12 bases outside the gene matches. Germline assignment: CDR1 SGHRS and CDR2 YFSETQ.

V gene TRBV4-3 combines with J gene TRBJ1-1; the D is unclear. Germline V gene lookup returns CDR1 LGHNA and CDR2 YSLEER. The ends were cut back, 4 bases at V and 5 bases at J, with 17 bases in the middle. The CDR3 is 15 amino acids. CDR3 in DNA: TGCGCCAGCAGCCCACGGGGAGTCCTGGGGACTGAAGCTTTCTTT. The encoded protein is CASSPRGVLGTEAFF.

The gene calls are TRBV6-1 and TRBJ1-5; a weak D match, TRBD1 (6 bases). Looked up from germline, CDR1 is MNHNS and CDR2 is SASEGT. The CDR3 totals 18 residues. Trimming cost V 3 bases and J 2 bases, with 20 bases left between them. CDR3: CASSERGGKGLGNQPQHF. In nucleotides, the CDR3 is TGTGCCAGCAGTGAGAGGGGGGGCAAGGGGTTGGGCAATCAGCCCCAGCATTTT.

The V and J genes are TRBV10-2 and TRBJ2-3, with 7 bases lining up with TRBD2. J was trimmed by 0 bases and V by 6 bases; bases with no gene match: 3. Per the germline V gene, CDR1 is WSHSY and CDR2 is SAAADI. The CDR3 spans 14 residues. The CDR3 region is CASRTSLSTDTQYF. The DNA of the CDR3 is TGCGCCAGCAGGACTAGCCTTAGCACAGATACGCAGTATTTT.

This chain joins TRBV28 and TRBJ1-5, with TRBD1 as a possible D gene (5 bases). Per germline, CDR1 MDHEN and CDR2 SYDVKM. This CDR3 contains 18 residues. V was clipped by 4 bases and J by 3 bases, with 22 bases between them. Written as DNA, the CDR3 is TGTGCCAGCAGTTCCGGGGGTGGCACCTTAACCGACAATCAGCCCCAGCATTTT. Encoded protein: CASSSGGGTLTDNQPQHF.

CDR3 region: CASSYAQGNTEAFF. The DNA of the CDR3 is TGTGCCAGCAGTTACGCCCAGGGGAACACTGAAGCTTTCTTT. V and J are TRBV6-5 and TRBJ1-1, with D possibly matching TRBD1 (5 bases). The length of the CDR3 is 14 residues. Deletions cut 2 bases from V and 1 base from J, with 8 bases between. Germline lookup yields CDR1 MNHEY and CDR2 SVGAGI.

This clone was seen more than once but under ten times. The V and J genes are TRBV11-2 and TRBJ2-2; D uncertain. From germline, CDR1 is SGHAT and CDR2 FQNNGV. There are 14 residues in the CDR3. Trimming took 1 base from V and 5 from J, leaving 8 bases between them. CDR3 loop: CASSLGWATGELFF. The DNA of the CDR3 is TGTGCCAGCAGCTTAGGTTGGGCAACCGGGGAGCTGTTTTTT.

The genes are TRBV4-1 and TRBJ2-2, with a weak D call TRBD2 (6 bases). Trimming removed 0 bases from V and 8 bases from J, with 16 bases in between. This CDR3 comprises 16 residues. CDR1 MGHRA and CDR2 YSYEKL come from the germline V gene. CDR3 in DNA: TGCGCCAGCAGCCAAGAGGCAGGGCTAGCGACGGGGGAGCTGTTTTTT. Amino acid sequence: CASSQEAGLATGELFF.

This chain joins TRBV11-2 and TRBJ2-5; no reliable D call. The germline gives CDR1 SGHAT, CDR2 FQNNGV. The CDR3 runs 15 residues. V lost 3 bases and J 6 bases, leaving 17 bases between the germline ends. Here the CDR3 DNA reads TGTGCCAGCAGCTTCTTAGACCGACTCTCGCAGACCCAGTACTTC. It codes for CASSFLDRLSQTQYF.

This chain joins TRBV6-1 and TRBJ1-1; D not resolved. Per germline, CDR1 MNHNS and CDR2 SASEGT. The CDR3 covers 13 residues. V was clipped by 0 bases and J by 4 bases, with 6 bases between them. CDR3 in amino acids: CASSEARGTEAFF. CDR3 nucleotides: TGTGCCAGCAGTGAAGCGCGGGGCACTGAAGCTTTCTTT.

J is TRBJ2-7 and V is TRBV29-1; D remains ambiguous. The CDR3 contains 13 residues. V was trimmed by 4 bases and J by 3 bases, leaving 13 bases between them. CDR1 SQVTM and CDR2 ANQGSEA come from the germline V gene. CDR3 bases: TGCAGCGTTGTAATGGGCAGATACTACGAGCAGTACTTC. This encodes CSVVMGRYYEQYF.

The chain combines TRBV11-2 with TRBJ2-7; TRBD1 might be the D (7 bases). CDR3 length: 14 amino acids. The germline V gene encodes CDR1 SGHAT and CDR2 FQNNGV. Trimming removed 5 bases from V and 2 bases from J, with 13 bases in between. The CDR3 loop reads CASSGTRGAYEQYF. CDR3 nucleotide sequence: TGTGCCAGCAGCGGTACCAGGGGGGCCTACGAGCAGTACTTC.

This chain uses TRBV5-4 with TRBJ1-2, with 8 bases fitting TRBD1. V shed 0 bases, J shed 3 bases, and the junction held 1 base outside the gene matches. This CDR3 comprises 14 residues. Germline V CDR1 and CDR2: SGHNT, YYREEE (reference sequence). CDR3 protein: CASSLDRGDYGYTF. DNA for the CDR3: TGTGCCAGCAGCTTGGACAGGGGGGACTATGGCTACACCTTC. Together with reference TRBV5-4 and TRBJ1-2, the CDR3 gives the full variable domain: ETGVTQSPTHLIKTRGQQVTLRCSSQSGHNTVSWYQQALGQGPQFIFQYYREEENGRGNFPPRFSGLQFPNYSSELNVNALELDDSALYLCASSLDRGDYGYTFGSGTRLTVV.